These 11 T cell receptor beta chains were all obtained from the same sample, sequenced in a study of T-cell reconstitution after alpha-beta-depleted transplantation in children. Preparing the TCRbeta library involved the use of unique molecular identifiers. TCRdb called the PCR reads again in MiXCR, with one record for every CDR3 protein. The profile covers approximately 500,000 distinct CDR3 sequences, with roughly 10% appearing a single time and 2% taken by the ten largest. Sequencing was performed on PBMCs, taken before TCRalphabeta/CD19-depleted stem cell transplant. The receptors here all came from a child aged 2-15 years with inherited bone marrow failure, due to receive a stem cell transplant.

This clonotype was observed a handful of times. The chain links TRBV18 to TRBJ2-1, with 7 bases matching TRBD2. This CDR3 has 13 amino acids. Unmatched junction bases numbered 6, after V lost 5 bases and J lost 8 bases. From germline, CDR1 is KGHSH and CDR2 LQKENI. The CDR3 sequence: CASSASGNHEQFF. The DNA of the CDR3 is TGTGCCAGCTCAGCCAGCGGGAACCATGAGCAGTTCTTC.

This clonotype showed up many times. The rearrangement joins TRBV5-1 to TRBJ1-2, with a weak D call TRBD1 (6 bases). The germline CDR1 and CDR2 sequences are SGHRS and YFSETQ. V lost 0 bases and J lost 4, with 10 bases in between. The CDR3 extends over 14 amino acids. The CDR3 region is CASSLGQDFYGYTF. The DNA for the CDR3 is TGCGCCAGCAGCTTGGGACAGGACTTCTATGGCTACACCTTC.

Details on this clonotype: A much larger clone is a single base away; this may be a read error. The V and J genes are TRBV20-1 and TRBJ2-2; a possible D gene is TRBD1 (5 bases). Per germline, CDR1 DFQATT and CDR2 SNEGSKA (reference sequence). The CDR3 length is 17 residues. The CDR3 sequence: CCARGLKGVAMTGELFF. The CDR3 coding sequence is TGCTGTGCTAGAGGCCTGAAAGGGGTCGCCATGACCGGGGAGCTGTTTTTT.

The sample holds many counts of this clonotype. The chain combines TRBV20-1 with TRBJ2-1, with D unclear. The germline V gene encodes CDR1 DFQATT and CDR2 SNEGSKA (reference sequence). V was cut by 1 base and J by 9 bases, with 10 bases left in between. The CDR3 is made up of 12 amino acids. CDR3 sequence reads: CSARVQLGEQFF. As DNA, the CDR3 is TGCAGTGCTAGAGTTCAGCTCGGTGAGCAGTTCTTC.

This clonotype appeared many times. The V and J genes are TRBV20-1 and TRBJ1-2; D gene ambiguous. Per germline, CDR1 DFQATT and CDR2 SNEGSKA (reference sequence). The CDR3 covers 13 residues. Trimming stripped 1 base from V and 4 bases from J, with 10 bases between. Here the CDR3 DNA reads TGCAGTGCTAGAGGAGGGCGGATCTATGGCTACACCTTC. Protein sequence: CSARGGRIYGYTF.

This clonotype was picked up a small number of times. The chain carries TRBV11-2 and TRBJ2-7; 8 bases are a match to TRBD1. Germline V gives CDR1 SGHAT, CDR2 FQNNGV. V gave up 5 bases and J gave up 5 bases; unmatched junction bases: 5. The CDR3 runs to 13 residues. Written as DNA, the CDR3 is TGTGCCAGCAGCGCGACAGGGGACCACGAGCAGTACTTC. Amino acid sequence: CASSATGDHEQYF.

The chain carries TRBV27 and TRBJ2-1; the match to TRBD2 covers 11 bases. Germline V gives CDR1 MNHEY, CDR2 SMNVEV (reference sequence). The CDR3 is made up of 14 amino acids. The V and J ends lost 8 bases and 4 bases, in that order; junction bases with no gene match: 4. The DNA for the CDR3 is TGTGCCAGCCGGAGACTAGCGGGGTACAATGAGCAGTTCTTC. Amino acids: CASRRLAGYNEQFF.

This clonotype appeared many times. V usage is TRBV20-1 and J usage is TRBJ2-1; D not resolved. The CDR3 has 11 amino acids. Germline V gene sequence: CDR1 DFQATT, CDR2 SNEGSKA (reference sequence). V was trimmed by 1 base and J by 13 bases, leaving 11 bases between them. The CDR3, as DNA: TGCAGTGCTAGAGGGCCTAGTCTTCAGTTCTTC. Protein sequence: CSARGPSLQFF.

This clonotype appeared many times. This chain connects TRBV27 to TRBJ1-4, with unresolved D. Deletions cut 5 bases from V and 7 bases from J, with 11 bases between. Germline V gives CDR1 MNHEY, CDR2 SMNVEV (reference sequence). This CDR3 contains 13 residues. This chain's CDR3 is CASSPSLGEKLFF. DNA of the CDR3: TGTGCCAGCAGTCCTTCGCTGGGTGAAAAACTGTTTTTT. Complete variable domain (other parts from reference TRBV27 and TRBJ1-4): EAQVTQNPRYLITVTGKKLTVTCSQNMNHEYMSWYRQDPGLGLRQIYYSMNVEVTDKGDVPEGYKVSRKEKRNFPLILESPSPNQTSLYFCASSPSLGEKLFFGSGTQLSVL.

The chain joins TRBV2 to TRBJ2-2; D is ambiguous. The CDR3 covers 14 residues. Germline V lookup: CDR1 SNHLY, CDR2 FYNNEI. V was clipped by 1 base and J by 3 bases, with 6 bases between them. The CDR3 bases are TGTGCCAGCAGTGAAGTAAGGGACACCGGGGAGCTGTTTTTT. Protein product: CASSEVRDTGELFF. Variable domain in full (rest from reference TRBV2 and TRBJ2-2): EPEVTQTPSHQVTQMGQEVILRCVPISNHLYFYWYRQILGQKVEFLVSFYNNEISEKSEIFDDQFSVERPDGSNFTLKIRSTKLEDSAMYFCASSEVRDTGELFFGEGSRLTVL.

This clonotype occurred many times. This chain links TRBV7-2 with TRBJ1-4; D is uncertain. V was cut by 6 bases and J by 5 bases, with 10 bases left in between. The CDR3 consists of 13 residues. Looked up from germline, CDR1 is SGHTA and CDR2 is FQGNSA. The DNA for the CDR3 is TGTGCCAGCAGTCGGGCGAGGAATGAAAAACTGTTTTTT. Protein: CASSRARNEKLFF.